The rows below give T cell receptor beta chains drawn from one sample of a study of cytomegalovirus exposure and HLA in healthy donors. Generated by immunoSEQ multiplex PCR, the TCRdb table keeps only in-frame clones and is missing some. This sample has 50,000 to 60,000 clones, with around three quarters found just once. The sample consisted of PBMCs. Source of these receptors: a female donor in good health and CMV-seronegative. Each CDR3 is given with its conserved first and last residue.

>TRBJ2-5|TRBV7-9
CASSTLLGAQTQYF
>TRBJ1-1|TRBV6-5
CASSYRHRGQAFF
>TRBJ2-2|TRBV7-9
CASSLWTDNTGELFF
>TRBJ1-1|TRBV11-3
CASSLDGDSDEAFF
>TRBJ2-5|TRBV4-3
CASSQTPSSGGAETQYF
>TRBJ1-1|TRBV29-1
CSVAGEAFF
>TRBJ2-3|TRBV4-3
CASSYIAGNTDTQYF
>TRBJ2-7|TRBV7-6
CASSLDRVGYGQYF
>TRBJ1-5|TRBV21-1
CASSKYFPATGSNQPQHF
>TRBJ1-6|TRBV5-6
CASSTDRGPSPLHF
>-|TRBV11-2
CASSPGTVRYEQYF
>TRBJ1-4|TRBV30
CAGAPDMTAPNEKLFF
>TRBJ1-1|TRBV30
CAWKGQPNTEAFF
>TRBJ1-6|TRBV9
CASSVGPGEFSPLHF
>TRBJ1-1|TRBV5-1
CASSLLYRGQNTEAFF
>TRBJ1-1|TRBV7-9
CASRTKTNTEAFF
>TRBJ1-4|TRBV19
CASSLDRVDEKLFF
>TRBJ2-7|TRBV13
CASSLFTWTTNEQYF
>TRBJ2-7|TRBV6-5
CASSYRDRGAYEQYF
>TRBJ2-7|TRBV15
CATSLGGSYEQYF
>TRBJ1-1|TRBV29-1
CSVEDRGSTEAFF
>TRBJ2-2|TRBV10-3
CAISEGNTGELFF
>TRBJ1-3|TRBV30
CAWSTGSGNTIYF
>TRBJ2-7|TRBV5-4
CASSLRDNGVYEQYF
>TRBJ1-5|TRBV6-6
CASSWGQGAGQPQHF
>TRBJ2-1|TRBV5-1
CASSFTSGPKSSYNEQFF
>TRBJ2-1|TRBV27
CASSLFSRSSYNEQFF
>TRBJ1-5|TRBV2
CASRKRDNQPQHF